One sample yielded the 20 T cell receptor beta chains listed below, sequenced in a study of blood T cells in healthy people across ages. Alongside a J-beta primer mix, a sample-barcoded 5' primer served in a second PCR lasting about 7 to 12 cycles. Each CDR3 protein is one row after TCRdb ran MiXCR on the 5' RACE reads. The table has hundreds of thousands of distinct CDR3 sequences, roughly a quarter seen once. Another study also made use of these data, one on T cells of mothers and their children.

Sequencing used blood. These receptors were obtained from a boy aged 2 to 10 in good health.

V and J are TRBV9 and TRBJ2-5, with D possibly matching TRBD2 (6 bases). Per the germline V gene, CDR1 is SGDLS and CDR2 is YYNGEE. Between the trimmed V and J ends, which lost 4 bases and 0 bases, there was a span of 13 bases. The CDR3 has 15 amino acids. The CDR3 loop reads CASSPDGGHQETQYF. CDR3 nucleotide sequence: TGTGCCAGCAGCCCGGACGGAGGGCACCAAGAGACCCAGTACTTC.

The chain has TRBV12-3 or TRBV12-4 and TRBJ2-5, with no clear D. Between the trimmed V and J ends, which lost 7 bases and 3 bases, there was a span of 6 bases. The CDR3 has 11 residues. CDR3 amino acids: CASTLEETQYF. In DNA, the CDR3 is TGTGCCAGCACCTTGGAAGAGACCCAGTACTTC.

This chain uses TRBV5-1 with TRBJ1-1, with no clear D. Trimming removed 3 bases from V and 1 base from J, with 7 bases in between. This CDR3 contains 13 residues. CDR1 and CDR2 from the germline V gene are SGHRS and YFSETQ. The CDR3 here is CASSWTQNTEAFF. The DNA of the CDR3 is TGCGCCAGCAGCTGGACCCAGAACACTGAAGCTTTCTTT.

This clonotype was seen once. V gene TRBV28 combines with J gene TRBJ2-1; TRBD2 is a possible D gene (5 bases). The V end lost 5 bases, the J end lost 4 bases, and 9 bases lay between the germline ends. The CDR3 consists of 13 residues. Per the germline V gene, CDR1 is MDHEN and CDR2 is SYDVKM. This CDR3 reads CASSITRYNEQFF. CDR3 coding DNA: TGTGCCAGCAGTATTACTAGGTACAATGAGCAGTTCTTC.

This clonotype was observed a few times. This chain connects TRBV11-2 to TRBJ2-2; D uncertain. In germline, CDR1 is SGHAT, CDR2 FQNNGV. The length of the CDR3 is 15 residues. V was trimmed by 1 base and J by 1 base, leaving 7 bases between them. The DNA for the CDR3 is TGTGCCAGCAGCTTAGCCTATGTGAACACCGGGGAGCTGTTTTTT. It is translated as CASSLAYVNTGELFF.

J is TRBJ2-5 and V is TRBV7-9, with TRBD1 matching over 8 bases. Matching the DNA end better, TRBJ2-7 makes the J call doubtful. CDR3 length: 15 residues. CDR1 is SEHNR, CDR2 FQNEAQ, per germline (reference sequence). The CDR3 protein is CASSIAGQGNYEQYF. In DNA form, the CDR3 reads TGTGCCAGCAGCATCGCTGGACAGGGAAACTACGAGCAGTACTTC.

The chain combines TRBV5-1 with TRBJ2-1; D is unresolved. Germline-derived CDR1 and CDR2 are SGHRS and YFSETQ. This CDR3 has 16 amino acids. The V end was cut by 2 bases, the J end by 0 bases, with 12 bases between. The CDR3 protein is CASSLTGLSSYNEQFF. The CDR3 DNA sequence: TGCGCCAGCAGCTTAACCGGGCTGAGCTCCTACAATGAGCAGTTCTTC.

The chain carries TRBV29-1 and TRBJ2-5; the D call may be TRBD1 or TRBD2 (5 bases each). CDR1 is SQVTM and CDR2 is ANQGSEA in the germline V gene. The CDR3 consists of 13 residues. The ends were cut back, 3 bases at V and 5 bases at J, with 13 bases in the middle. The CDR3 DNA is TGCAGCGTTGATAACCAGGGAGTTGAGACCCAGTACTTC. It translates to CSVDNQGVETQYF.

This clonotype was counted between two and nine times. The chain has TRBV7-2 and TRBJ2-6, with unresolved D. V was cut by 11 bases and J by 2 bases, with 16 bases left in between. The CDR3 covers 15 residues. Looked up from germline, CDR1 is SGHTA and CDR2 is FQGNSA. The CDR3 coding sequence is TGTGCCCTCATCAGGAAGACTCCTGGGGCCAACGTCCTGACTTTC. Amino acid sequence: CALIRKTPGANVLTF.

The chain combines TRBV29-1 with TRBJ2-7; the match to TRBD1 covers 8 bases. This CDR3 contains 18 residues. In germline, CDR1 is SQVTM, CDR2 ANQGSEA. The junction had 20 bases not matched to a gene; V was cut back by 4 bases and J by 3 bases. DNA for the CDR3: TGCAGCGTTGTCGGTCCAGGACAGGGAACAGCCTCCCTCTACGAGCAGTACTTC. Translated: CSVVGPGQGTASLYEQYF.

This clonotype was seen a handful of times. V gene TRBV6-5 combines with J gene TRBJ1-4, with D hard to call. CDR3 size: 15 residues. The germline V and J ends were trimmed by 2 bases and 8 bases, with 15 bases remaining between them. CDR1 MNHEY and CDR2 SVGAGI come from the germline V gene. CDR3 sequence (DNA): TGTGCCAGCAGTTACGGCGGGTCTTCTGGGGAAAAACTGTTTTTT. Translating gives CASSYGGSSGEKLFF.

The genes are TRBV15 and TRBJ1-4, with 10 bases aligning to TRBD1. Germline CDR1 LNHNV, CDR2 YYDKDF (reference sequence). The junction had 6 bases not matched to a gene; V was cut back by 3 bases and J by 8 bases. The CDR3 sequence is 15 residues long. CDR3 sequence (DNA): TGTGCCACCAGCAGCCGGGACAGGGGTGGGGAAAAACTGTTTTTT. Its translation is CATSSRDRGGEKLFF.

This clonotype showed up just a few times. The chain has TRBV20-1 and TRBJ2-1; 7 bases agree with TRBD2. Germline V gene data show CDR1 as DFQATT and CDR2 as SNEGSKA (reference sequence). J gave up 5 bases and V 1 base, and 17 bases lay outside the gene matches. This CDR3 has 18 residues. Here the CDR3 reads CSARATGRGSGAHNEQFF. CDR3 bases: TGCAGTGCTAGAGCGACGGGGAGGGGAAGCGGAGCGCACAATGAGCAGTTCTTC.

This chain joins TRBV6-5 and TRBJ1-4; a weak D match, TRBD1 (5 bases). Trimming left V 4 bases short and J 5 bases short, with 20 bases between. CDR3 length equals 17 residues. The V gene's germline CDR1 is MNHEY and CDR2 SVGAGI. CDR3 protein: CASSSKSWGTRNEKLFF. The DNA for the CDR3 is TGTGCCAGCAGTTCTAAAAGCTGGGGGACTCGAAATGAAAAACTGTTTTTT.

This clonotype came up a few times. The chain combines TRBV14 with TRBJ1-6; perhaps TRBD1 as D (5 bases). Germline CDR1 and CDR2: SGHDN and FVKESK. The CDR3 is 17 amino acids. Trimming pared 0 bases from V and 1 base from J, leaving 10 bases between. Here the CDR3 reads CASSQDLGGSYNSPLHF. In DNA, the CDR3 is TGTGCCAGCAGCCAAGATCTTGGGGGATCCTATAATTCACCCCTCCACTTT.

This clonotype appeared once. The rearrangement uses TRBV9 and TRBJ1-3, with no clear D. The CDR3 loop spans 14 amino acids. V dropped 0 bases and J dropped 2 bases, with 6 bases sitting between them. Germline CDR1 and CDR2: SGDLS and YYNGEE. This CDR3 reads CASSVAGTGNTIYF. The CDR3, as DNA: TGTGCCAGCAGCGTAGCAGGAACTGGAAACACCATATATTTT.

DNA for the CDR3: TGTGCCAGCAGTAAGAACCAACCCGCGGAGGGTGGGACCTACGAGCAGTACTTC. This sequence encodes CASSKNQPAEGGTYEQYF. The chain has TRBV12-3 or TRBV12-4 and TRBJ2-7; D might be TRBD2 (6 bases). This CDR3 comprises 18 residues. Trimming removed 5 bases from V and 2 bases from J, with 25 bases in between.

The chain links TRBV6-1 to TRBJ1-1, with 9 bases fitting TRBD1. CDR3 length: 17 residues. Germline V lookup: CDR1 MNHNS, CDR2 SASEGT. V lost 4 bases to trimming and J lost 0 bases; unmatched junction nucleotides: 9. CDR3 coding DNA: TGTGCCAGCAGTGGGAGACAGGGGGGACCAATGAACACTGAAGCTTTCTTT. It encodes CASSGRQGGPMNTEAFF.

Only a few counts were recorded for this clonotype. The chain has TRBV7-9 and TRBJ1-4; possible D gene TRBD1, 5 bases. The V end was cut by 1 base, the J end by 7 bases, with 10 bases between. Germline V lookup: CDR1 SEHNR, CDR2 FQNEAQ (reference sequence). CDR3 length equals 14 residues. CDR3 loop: CASSLVGVGEKLFF. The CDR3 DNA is TGTGCCAGCAGCTTAGTGGGGGTTGGTGAAAAACTGTTTTTT. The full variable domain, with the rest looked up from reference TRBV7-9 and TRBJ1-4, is DTGVSQNPRHKITKRGQNVTFRCDPISEHNRLYWYRQTLGQGPEFLTYFQNEAQLEKSRLLSDRFSAERPKGSFSTLEIQRTEQGDSAMYLCASSLVGVGEKLFFGSGTQLSVL.

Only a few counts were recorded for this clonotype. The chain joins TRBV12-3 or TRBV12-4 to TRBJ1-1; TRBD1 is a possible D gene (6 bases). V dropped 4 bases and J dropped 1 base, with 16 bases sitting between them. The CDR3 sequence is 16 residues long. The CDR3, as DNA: TGTGCCAGCAGTTCCTTACAGGGTTGGGGGAACACTGAAGCTTTCTTT. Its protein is CASSSLQGWGNTEAFF.